These 8 T cell receptor beta chains were all obtained from the same sample, sequenced in a study of blood T cell repertoires in COVID-19. Assay: immunoSEQ multiplex PCR; the TCRdb copy retains only in-frame clones and omits some. The sample lists approximately 200,000 clones; less than 90% were seen once. The sequencing sample was made of peripheral blood. The receptors originated from a middle-aged man with active or convalescent COVID-19.

This chain connects TRBV14 to TRBJ2-7; TRBD1 agrees at 8 bases. J was trimmed by 7 bases and V by 0 bases; bases with no gene match: 8. This CDR3 comprises 15 residues. Per the germline V gene, CDR1 is SGHDN and CDR2 is FVKESK. Written as DNA, the CDR3 is TGTGCCAGCAGCCAAGACAACAGGGGGTCCGAGGAGCAGTACTTC. Protein product: CASSQDNRGSEEQYF. The entire variable domain, with the rest obtained from reference TRBV14 and TRBJ2-7, is as follows: EAGVTQFPSHSVIEKGQTVTLRCDPISGHDNLYWYRRVMGKEIKFLLHFVKESKQDESGMPNNRFLAERTGGTYSTLKVQPAELEDSGVYFCASSQDNRGSEEQYFGPGTRLTVT.

This chain connects TRBV28 to TRBJ2-1; TRBD2 matches at 8 bases. The length of the CDR3 is 15 residues. The junction had 7 bases not matched to a gene; V was cut back by 7 bases and J by 2 bases. Germline loops: CDR1 MDHEN, CDR2 SYDVKM. This CDR3 reads CASTRAGGTYNEQFF. CDR3 nucleotide sequence: TGTGCCAGCACCCGCGCGGGAGGAACCTACAATGAGCAGTTCTTC.

This chain connects TRBV28 to TRBJ2-5; 8 bases are shared with TRBD2. Germline V gives CDR1 MDHEN, CDR2 SYDVKM. Trimming at V came to 6 bases and at J to 2 bases, leaving 5 bases not matched to a gene. There are 14 residues in the CDR3. The CDR3 DNA is TGTGCCAGCAGCCCTTCGGGGGGGCAAGAGACCCAGTACTTC. It specifies CASSPSGGQETQYF.

This clone was detected only once. The rearrangement joins TRBV3-1 (or the pseudogene TRBV3-2) to TRBJ1-1; 7 nucleotides match TRBD1. The J segment lost 1 base and the V segment lost 5 bases, leaving 4 bases of the junction unmatched. This CDR3 spans 14 amino acids. The germline CDR1 and CDR2 sequences are LGHDT and YNNKEL (reference sequence). This chain's CDR3 is CASSTRTGNTEAFF. CDR3 in DNA: TGTGCCAGCAGCACACGGACAGGGAACACTGAAGCTTTCTTT.

The table lists this clone with a count of one. The rearrangement joins TRBV3-1 (or the pseudogene TRBV3-2) to TRBJ2-2; 12 nucleotides agree with TRBD2. The CDR3 is made up of 16 amino acids. Germline loops: CDR1 LGHDT, CDR2 YNNKEL (reference sequence). After removal of 1 base from V and 7 bases from J, the junction contained 4 bases not matched to a gene. CDR3 protein: CASSQVRLAGVGELFF. The CDR3 DNA follows: TGTGCCAGCAGCCAAGTACGACTAGCGGGAGTCGGGGAGCTGTTTTTT.

The J gene is TRBJ2-5, the V gene TRBV5-1; the D is unclear. Trimming took off 4 bases at V and 1 base at J, with 14 bases between the two ends. CDR3 length equals 15 residues. CDR1 SGHRS and CDR2 YFSETQ come from the germline V gene. The CDR3 spells CASSLESGPQETQYF. CDR3 nucleotide sequence: TGCGCCAGCAGCCTGGAGTCAGGCCCCCAAGAGACCCAGTACTTC.

The chain couples TRBV12-3 or TRBV12-4 to TRBJ1-4; the D is unclear. CDR3 length: 13 amino acids. V lost 2 bases and J lost 6, with 7 bases in between. The chain's CDR3 is CASSLSQDEKLFF. CDR3 nucleotides: TGTGCCAGCAGTTTAAGCCAAGATGAAAAACTGTTTTTT.

CDR3 protein: CAASQASGQYEQYF. DNA for the CDR3: TGTGCCGCCTCTCAGGCTAGCGGGCAGTACGAGCAGTACTTC. The chain couples TRBV19 to TRBJ2-7; 8 positions agree with TRBD2. Germline V gene data show CDR1 as LNHDA and CDR2 as SQIVND (reference sequence). The CDR3 contains 14 residues. V lost 11 bases, J lost 4 bases, and 13 bases stayed unmatched.